What follows is one T cell receptor (beta chain) and its context. TCRdb re-analysed the RT-PCR reads in MiXCR, keeping a single row per CDR3 protein. The sample yields hundreds of thousands of distinct CDR3 sequences, roughly 27% seen once. The record originates from a study of response to subunit inactivated influenza vaccine. From germline, CDR1 is LGHNA and CDR2 YNFKEQ. The CDR3 is made up of 15 amino acids. V lost 4 bases and J lost 5, with 14 bases in between. The material sequenced was CD4+ T cells sorted from PBMCs, taken 5 days after vaccination. The receptor was isolated from a man in his forties or fifties who received an inactivated influenza vaccine. The V gene is TRBV4-2, the J gene TRBJ2-2; D gene ambiguous. CDR3 sequence reads: CASSLRATRTGELFF. The CDR3 coding sequence is TGTGCCAGCAGCCTCCGGGCGACCCGGACCGGGGAGCTGTTTTTT.